The next 30 T cell receptor beta chains were all read from a single sample in a study of blood T cell repertoires in COVID-19. Method: immunoSEQ multiplex PCR; TCRdb's copy keeps in-frame clones and lacks some. The table records 130,000 to 150,000 clones, over 80% of them present only once. The sample consisted of PBMCs or T cells enriched from blood (not recorded which). Receptors were obtained from a woman aged 45-65 years who had been exposed to COVID-19.

This clone was seen only once. The rearrangement uses TRBV7-2 and TRBJ2-7; 8 bases are a match to TRBD1. Germline-derived CDR1 and CDR2 are SGHTA and FQGNSA. The J segment lost 2 bases and the V segment lost 5 bases, leaving 5 bases of the junction unmatched. The CDR3 totals 14 residues. CDR3 nucleotides: TGTGCCAGCAGCCACGGACAGGGCCCCTACGAGCAGTACTTC. It yields the protein CASSHGQGPYEQYF.

J is TRBJ2-5 and V is TRBV7-8; 8 bases line up with TRBD2. V lost 5 bases and J lost 3; bases outside the gene matches: 5. The CDR3 is 14 residues long. The germline V gene encodes CDR1 SGHVS and CDR2 FQNEAQ. The CDR3 DNA sequence: TGTGCCAGCAGCGGGACTAGTATTAAAGAGACCCAGTACTTC. Translation: CASSGTSIKETQYF.

V and J are TRBV7-9 and TRBJ2-5; D is possibly TRBD2 (6 bases). Trimming left V 5 bases short and J 2 bases short, with 15 bases between. Germline CDR1 and CDR2: SEHNR and FQNEAQ (reference sequence). This CDR3 has 15 residues. The CDR3 DNA follows: TGTGCCAGCAGCCCCTCGGGACTGCCTCAAGAGACCCAGTACTTC. It is translated as CASSPSGLPQETQYF. Variable domain in full (rest from reference TRBV7-9 and TRBJ2-5): DTGVSQNPRHKITKRGQNVTFRCDPISEHNRLYWYRQTLGQGPEFLTYFQNEAQLEKSRLLSDRFSAERPKGSFSTLEIQRTEQGDSAMYLCASSPSGLPQETQYFGPGTRLLVL.

The chain couples TRBV4-3 to TRBJ2-6, with D perhaps TRBD2 (6 bases). The V end was cut by 1 base, the J end by 2 bases, with 12 bases between. The CDR3 has 17 amino acids. The germline V gene has CDR1 LGHNA and CDR2 YSLEER. This chain's CDR3 is CASSQGRVWTGANVLTF. CDR3 bases: TGCGCCAGCAGCCAAGGGAGGGTCTGGACTGGGGCCAACGTCCTGACTTTC.

This chain joins TRBV10-3 and TRBJ2-7; 7 bases fit TRBD1. The CDR3 covers 15 residues. Germline-derived CDR1 and CDR2 are ENHRY and SYGVKD. After removal of 4 bases from V and 4 bases from J, the junction contained 10 bases not matched to a gene. CDR3 sequence reads: CAISVGQGVEYEQYF. CDR3 coding DNA: TGTGCCATCAGTGTTGGGCAGGGGGTAGAGTACGAGCAGTACTTC.

The chain recombines TRBV23-1 with TRBJ1-1, with a possible D match to TRBD1 (5 bases). TRBV23-1 is an open reading frame, and its role is uncertain. The CDR3 covers 15 residues. Deletions cut 4 bases from V and 5 bases from J, with 17 bases between. The CDR3 DNA reads as TGCGCCAGCAGTCTCCAAACACAGGAAAGGACTGAAGCTTTCTTT. Translated, it gives CASSLQTQERTEAFF.

The V and J genes are TRBV11-3 and TRBJ2-5, with 7 bases that match TRBD1. Germline V gives CDR1 SGHNT, CDR2 YENEEA. The CDR3 is 13 amino acids. Unmatched junction bases numbered 0, after V lost 4 bases and J lost 1 base. CDR3 loop: CASSWDSQETQYF. The CDR3 nucleotides read TGTGCCAGCAGCTGGGACAGCCAAGAGACCCAGTACTTC.

The rearrangement links TRBV7-6 to TRBJ2-1, with TRBD2 as a possible D gene (6 bases). This CDR3 region has 13 residues. Trimming removed 1 base from V and 7 bases from J, with 8 bases in between. From germline, CDR1 is SGHVS and CDR2 FNYEAQ. CDR3 loop: CASSLGRVNEQFF. In DNA, the CDR3 is TGTGCCAGCAGCTTAGGGAGGGTGAATGAGCAGTTCTTC.

The chain uses TRBV6-5 and TRBJ1-4; TRBD1 matches 8 bases. CDR3 length equals 11 residues. Per germline, CDR1 MNHEY and CDR2 SVGAGI. This CDR3 reads CSPGGYEKLFF. The CDR3 bases are TGTAGCCCAGGGGGCTATGAAAAACTGTTTTTT.

The chain uses TRBV29-1 and TRBJ2-7; 7 positions agree with TRBD1. Germline V gene sequence: CDR1 SQVTM, CDR2 ANQGSEA. The V and J ends lost 6 bases and 2 bases, in that order; junction bases with no gene match: 7. The CDR3 runs 13 residues. This chain's CDR3 is CSVIQGPPYEQYF. The DNA of the CDR3 is TGCAGCGTGATACAGGGGCCACCCTACGAGCAGTACTTC.

V gene TRBV4-1 combines with J gene TRBJ1-2; 7 bases match TRBD1. Germline CDR1 and CDR2: MGHRA and YSYEKL. Germline trimming cut 5 bases from V and 7 bases from J; bases unmatched to any gene: 16. The CDR3 loop spans 16 amino acids. CDR3 amino acids: CASSNVILDRVGGYTF. In DNA, the CDR3 is TGCGCCAGCAGCAATGTAATCCTCGACAGGGTGGGTGGCTACACCTTC.

The rearrangement links TRBV15 to TRBJ1-5; tentatively, D is TRBD1 (6 bases). The germline V gene encodes CDR1 LNHNV and CDR2 YYDKDF (reference sequence). Trimming removed 3 bases from V and 11 bases from J, with 11 bases in between. The CDR3 spans 12 residues. The CDR3 region has the DNA TGTGCCACCAGCAGCGGTCAGGGGACCCAGCATTTT. Encoded protein: CATSSGQGTQHF.

The V gene is TRBV7-9, the J gene TRBJ2-2; 8 positions match TRBD2. The CDR3 is 15 amino acids. After removal of 2 bases from V and 5 bases from J, the junction contained 4 bases not matched to a gene. Germline V gene data show CDR1 as SEHNR and CDR2 as FQNEAQ (reference sequence). This CDR3 is CASSLPGLGTGELFF. CDR3 bases: TGTGCCAGCAGCTTACCGGGACTAGGTACCGGGGAGCTGTTTTTT.

The chain employs TRBV19 and TRBJ2-2; no clear D gene. The CDR3 has 15 residues. Germline V gene sequence: CDR1 LNHDA, CDR2 SQIVND (reference sequence). Trimming took off 1 base at V and 4 bases at J, with 10 bases between the two ends. The CDR3 loop is CASSIGALGTGELFF. CDR3 DNA: TGTGCCAGTAGTATAGGGGCCCTGGGCACCGGGGAGCTGTTTTTT.

This clone showed up just once. The genes are TRBV5-1 and TRBJ2-7; 11 bases agree with TRBD1. Germline V lookup: CDR1 SGHRS, CDR2 YFSETQ. The CDR3 spans 15 residues. Trimming took 4 bases from V and 3 from J; bases not matched to a gene: 6. CDR3 nucleotide sequence: TGCGCCAGCAGCGGAGGGACAGGGGGGAACTACGAGCAGTACTTC. It translates to CASSGGTGGNYEQYF.

This chain uses TRBV5-6 with TRBJ2-5, with 10 positions matching TRBD1. J was trimmed by 5 bases and V by 4 bases; bases with no gene match: 5. The CDR3 sequence is 14 residues long. Germline CDR1 is SGHDT and CDR2 is YYEEEE. The CDR3 DNA reads as TGTGCCAGCAGCAGAGGGGGACAGGGGGAGACCCAGTACTTC. Encoded protein: CASSRGGQGETQYF. Full variable domain (remainder filled in from reference TRBV5-6 and TRBJ2-5): DAGVTQSPTHLIKTRGQQVTLRCSPKSGHDTVSWYQQALGQGPQFIFQYYEEEERQRGNFPDRFSGHQFPNYSSELNVNALLLGDSALYLCASSRGGQGETQYFGPGTRLLVL.

The chain links TRBV7-8 to TRBJ1-5, with D unresolved. There are 14 residues in the CDR3. CDR1 and CDR2 (germline): SGHVS, FQNEAQ. Trimming left V 5 bases short and J 1 base short, with 9 bases between. CDR3 sequence (DNA): TGTGCCAGCAGCAAGGAGAGGAGCAATCAGCCCCAGCATTTT. Protein: CASSKERSNQPQHF.

V is TRBV21-1 and J is TRBJ1-1. TRBV21-1 is assigned pseudogene status. The CDR3 spans 16 residues. Here the CDR3 DNA reads TGTGCCAGCAGCAACGGTCGAGGGAGCGAGAACACTGAAGCTTTCTTT. Translation: CASSNGRGSENTEAFF.

This chain connects TRBV11-2 to TRBJ1-3; D not resolved. V lost 5 bases, J lost 4 bases, and 9 bases lay in between. CDR3 length: 13 amino acids. Germline V gives CDR1 SGHAT, CDR2 FQNNGV. CDR3: CASSTSGGNTIYF. Here the CDR3 DNA reads TGTGCCAGCAGCACCTCGGGGGGAAACACCATATATTTT.

This clone was observed a few times. The chain recombines TRBV19 with TRBJ1-2; TRBD1 agrees at 12 bases. The CDR3 covers 15 residues. The V and J ends lost 10 bases and 8 bases, in that order; junction bases with no gene match: 14. Germline loops: CDR1 LNHDA, CDR2 SQIVND (reference sequence). Here the CDR3 reads CATQPGQGALWGYTF. In DNA form, the CDR3 reads TGTGCCACCCAACCGGGACAGGGGGCTCTTTGGGGCTACACCTTC. The whole variable domain, remainder taken from reference TRBV19 and TRBJ1-2, is DGGITQSPKYLFRKEGQNVTLSCEQNLNHDAMYWYRQDPGQGLRLIYYSQIVNDFQKGDIAEGYSVSREKKESFPLTVTSAQKNPTAFYLCATQPGQGALWGYTFGSGTRLTVV.

This sequence joins TRBV19 and TRBJ1-6; 7 bases line up with TRBD1. V shed 6 bases, J shed 5 bases, and the junction held 7 bases outside the gene matches. The CDR3 sequence is 15 residues long. CDR1 is LNHDA, CDR2 SQIVND, per germline (reference sequence). CDR3 bases: TGTGCCAGTAGGTACGGGACAGTCGATAATTCACCCCTCCACTTT. It specifies CASRYGTVDNSPLHF.

The rearrangement joins TRBV3-1 (or the pseudogene TRBV3-2) to TRBJ1-3; D perhaps matches TRBD1 (6 bases). The CDR3 has 15 residues. V was pared by 1 base and J by 5 bases, with 12 bases between. Germline-derived CDR1 and CDR2 are LGHDT and YNNKEL (reference sequence). This CDR3 reads CASSQVTRGRNTIYF. Here the CDR3 DNA reads TGTGCCAGCAGCCAAGTAACCAGGGGCAGAAACACCATATATTTT.

This chain connects TRBV7-6 to TRBJ2-1, with 9 positions matching TRBD1. V lost 2 bases, J lost 8 bases, and 16 bases stayed unmatched. Per germline, CDR1 SGHVS and CDR2 FNYEAQ. The CDR3 totals 18 residues. The DNA for the CDR3 is TGTGCCAGCAGCTTAAGGGGTGGAGGGACAGGGATGTTGTATGAGCAGTTCTTC. It is translated as CASSLRGGGTGMLYEQFF.

The chain links TRBV3-1 (or the pseudogene TRBV3-2) to TRBJ1-6; 8 nucleotides align to TRBD1. V trimming: 3 bases; J trimming: 9 bases; junction bases outside the gene matches: 4. Germline CDR1 reads LGHDT; CDR2 reads YNNKEL (reference sequence). CDR3 size: 14 residues. The CDR3 loop reads CASSQTGAGSPLHF. The CDR3 coding sequence is TGTGCCAGCAGCCAGACAGGGGCTGGTTCACCCCTCCACTTT.

V gene TRBV25-1 combines with J gene TRBJ2-7; the D gene is possibly TRBD2 (6 bases). Trimming took off 5 bases at V and 5 bases at J, with 13 bases between the two ends. The CDR3 is 13 amino acids. The germline V gene encodes CDR1 MGHDK and CDR2 SYGVNS. The CDR3 DNA reads TGTGCCAGCAGTCGACTAGAGGCCCACGAGCAGTACTTC. Protein: CASSRLEAHEQYF.

V gene TRBV5-1 combines with J gene TRBJ2-2, with a tentative D call TRBD1 (6 bases). V was pared by 4 bases and J by 1 base, with 14 bases between. The CDR3 is made up of 16 amino acids. Per the germline V gene, CDR1 is SGHRS and CDR2 is YFSETQ. CDR3 nucleotide sequence: TGCGCCAGCAGCCCCGGGACAAAAGGGAACACCGGGGAGCTGTTTTTT. It is translated as CASSPGTKGNTGELFF.

The CDR3 coding sequence is TGTGCCAGCAGCTTCGCCGGGGGCTACACCTTC. Its protein is CASSFAGGYTF. The rearrangement uses TRBV5-8 and TRBJ1-2; D call uncertain. Per the germline V gene, CDR1 is SGHTS and CDR2 is YDEGEE. V shed 2 bases and J shed 8 bases, with 7 bases lying between them. The CDR3 totals 11 residues.

V is TRBV6-4 and J is TRBJ1-6; D ambiguous. Trimming removed 2 bases from V and 6 bases from J, with 5 bases in between. The germline V gene encodes CDR1 MRHNA and CDR2 SNTAGT. The CDR3 runs 13 residues. CDR3 coding DNA: TGTGCCAGCAGTGACACCGGTAATTCACCCCTCCACTTT. Protein sequence: CASSDTGNSPLHF.

This clone was observed a few times. At the DNA level, this CDR3 is encoded by other sequences in the same sample as well. The J gene is TRBJ1-1, the V gene TRBV9; 10 bases are shared with TRBD1. This CDR3 is 15 amino acids long. CDR1 SGDLS and CDR2 YYNGEE come from the germline V gene. V was clipped by 0 bases and J by 2 bases; unmatched bases: 1. The CDR3 loop reads CASSVGTGGNTEAFF. For the CDR3, the DNA is TGTGCCAGCAGCGTAGGGACAGGGGGTAACACTGAAGCTTTCTTT.

The chain has TRBV11-2 and TRBJ2-4, with TRBD1 matching over 7 bases. The junction had 9 bases not matched to a gene; V was cut back by 4 bases and J by 6 bases. This CDR3 has 15 residues. Germline V gives CDR1 SGHAT, CDR2 FQNNGV. CDR3 DNA sequence: TGTGCCAGCAGCTCCCCACAGGGGTCGGGAAACATTCAGTACTTC. This encodes CASSSPQGSGNIQYF. Looking up the rest from reference TRBV11-2 and TRBJ2-4 gives the full variable domain: EAGVAQSPRYKIIEKRQSVAFWCNPISGHATLYWYQQILGQGPKLLIQFQNNGVVDDSQLPKDRFSAERLKGVDSTLKIQPAKLEDSAVYLCASSSPQGSGNIQYFGAGTRLSVL.